One sample yielded the 31 T cell receptor beta chains listed below, sequenced in a study of blood T cell repertoires in COVID-19. TCRdb keeps only in-frame clones here, not all; method: immunoSEQ multiplex PCR. Found here are a few hundred thousand clones, 86% of them singletons; the top ten hold about 1.7%. The material sequenced was peripheral blood. The receptors stem from a woman aged 45 to 65 with acute or convalescent COVID-19.

The CDR3 sequence: CASSPSSRGGADTQYF. As DNA, the CDR3 is TGTGCCAGCAGCCCTTCCAGTAGGGGGGGGGCAGATACGCAGTATTTT. The chain employs TRBV11-3 and TRBJ2-3; D perhaps matches TRBD2 (7 bases). The germline V gene encodes CDR1 SGHNT and CDR2 YENEEA. The CDR3 is 16 residues long. V gave up 5 bases and J gave up 4 bases, with 19 bases separating them.

The V gene is TRBV3-1 (or the pseudogene TRBV3-2), the J gene TRBJ2-5, with D possibly being TRBD2 (7 bases). V was trimmed by 1 base and J by 5 bases, leaving 17 bases between them. Germline CDR1 is LGHDT and CDR2 is YNNKEL (reference sequence). This CDR3 has 16 amino acids. The CDR3 loop reads CASSQGGGGVRETQYF. In DNA form, the CDR3 reads TGTGCCAGCAGCCAAGGAGGGGGAGGGGTCAGGGAGACCCAGTACTTC.

V and J are TRBV28 and TRBJ1-1; perhaps TRBD1 as D (6 bases). The ends were cut back, 2 bases at V and 0 bases at J, with 10 bases in the middle. CDR3 size: 15 residues. The germline V gene encodes CDR1 MDHEN and CDR2 SYDVKM. For the CDR3, the DNA is TGTGCCAGCAGTTTAGGGCAGGGGTTGAACACTGAAGCTTTCTTT. This codes for CASSLGQGLNTEAFF.

The V and J genes are TRBV7-9 and TRBJ2-7, with TRBD2 matching 12 bases. CDR3 size: 15 residues. V lost 7 bases to trimming and J lost 4 bases; unmatched junction nucleotides: 8. Germline V lookup: CDR1 SEHNR, CDR2 FQNEAQ (reference sequence). The CDR3 nucleotides are TGTGCCAGCACCTCCCCGACTAGCGGGAGTTACGAGCAGTACTTC. It codes for CASTSPTSGSYEQYF.

The chain recombines TRBV9 with TRBJ1-1; 7 bases line up with TRBD1. V shed 3 bases, J shed 5 bases, and the junction held 7 bases outside the gene matches. Germline CDR1 and CDR2: SGDLS and YYNGEE. The CDR3 spans 14 residues. Here the CDR3 DNA reads TGTGCCAGCAGCGCCCAACAACAGGGGACTGAAGCTTTCTTT. This encodes CASSAQQQGTEAFF. Full variable domain (remainder filled in from reference TRBV9 and TRBJ1-1): DSGVTQTPKHLITATGQRVTLRCSPRSGDLSVYWYQQSLDQGLQFLIQYYNGEERAKGNILERFSAQQFPDLHSELNLSSLELGDSALYFCASSAQQQGTEAFFGQGTRLTVV.

The chain links TRBV11-3 to TRBJ2-3, with D possibly TRBD2 on 6 matching bases. The V end lost 5 bases, the J end lost 2 bases, and 11 bases lay between the germline ends. Per germline, CDR1 SGHNT and CDR2 YENEEA. The CDR3 has 14 amino acids. This CDR3 is CASSPGTLTDTQYF. As DNA, the CDR3 is TGTGCCAGCAGCCCCGGGACTCTCACAGATACGCAGTATTTT.

A single count supports this clone. V gene TRBV28 combines with J gene TRBJ1-2; TRBD1 matches 7 bases. The V segment lost 6 bases and the J segment 5 bases; nucleotides outside the gene matches: 6. CDR1 is MDHEN and CDR2 is SYDVKM in the germline V gene. This CDR3 is built from 13 residues. The CDR3 sequence is CASRAQGGYGYTF. CDR3 nucleotide sequence: TGTGCCAGCAGGGCCCAGGGGGGTTATGGCTACACCTTC.

V gene TRBV7-8 combines with J gene TRBJ1-1, with D perhaps TRBD1 (5 bases). V shed 5 bases and J shed 2 bases, with 18 bases lying between them. This CDR3 spans 16 amino acids. The V gene's germline CDR1 is SGHVS and CDR2 FQNEAQ. DNA of the CDR3: TGTGCCAGCAGCGTAGGGATGGGGGGTTTCAACACTGAAGCTTTCTTT. Translation: CASSVGMGGFNTEAFF. The complete variable domain, with remaining parts taken from reference TRBV7-8 and TRBJ1-1, reads GAGVSQSPRYKVAKRGQDVALRCDPISGHVSLFWYQQALGQGPEFLTYFQNEAQLDKSGLPSDRFFAERPEGSVSTLKIQRTQQEDSAVYLCASSVGMGGFNTEAFFGQGTRLTVV.

V gene TRBV28 combines with J gene TRBJ2-2, with TRBD2 matching over 8 bases. The length of the CDR3 is 15 residues. Trimming at V came to 6 bases and at J to 5 bases, leaving 8 bases not matched to a gene. CDR1 and CDR2 (germline): MDHEN, SYDVKM. The CDR3 DNA reads as TGTGCCAGCAGCGAAAGCGGGAGTGGTACCGGGGAGCTGTTTTTT. Its translation is CASSESGSGTGELFF. Combining the CDR3 with reference TRBV28 and TRBJ2-2 gives the whole variable domain DVKVTQSSRYLVKRTGEKVFLECVQDMDHENMFWYRQDPGLGLRLIYFSYDVKMKEKGDIPEGYSVSREKKERFSLILESASTNQTSMYLCASSESGSGTGELFFGEGSRLTVL.

This clone has only a few counts. The chain has TRBV7-9 and TRBJ1-2; TRBD1 matches 11 bases. V was pared by 5 bases and J by 8 bases, with 4 bases of the junction left unmatched. Germline values: CDR1 SEHNR, CDR2 FQNEAQ (reference sequence). The CDR3 has 13 residues. DNA for the CDR3: TGTGCCAGCAGCGATGGGACAGGGGGAGGCTACACCTTC. Residues: CASSDGTGGGYTF.

The chain employs TRBV30 and TRBJ1-1; D perhaps matches TRBD1 (5 bases). The V and J ends lost 4 bases and 0 bases respectively, with 12 bases between them. This CDR3 comprises 14 residues. Germline V gives CDR1 GTSNPN, CDR2 SVGIG (reference sequence). The CDR3 region has the DNA TGTGCCTGGACTTGGGCGGGGGTGAACACTGAAGCTTTCTTT. This sequence encodes CAWTWAGVNTEAFF.

The DNA of the CDR3 is TGTGCCAGCAGTGGGACAGGGGGCGGGAATTCACCCCTCCACTTT. Translating it yields CASSGTGGGNSPLHF. J is TRBJ1-6 and V is TRBV2; 11 bases line up with TRBD1. This CDR3 has 15 amino acids. The germline V gene encodes CDR1 SNHLY and CDR2 FYNNEI. V lost 4 bases and J lost 7; bases outside the gene matches: 3.

This chain joins TRBV7-2 and TRBJ2-3; a possible D gene is TRBD2 (5 bases). V was trimmed by 5 bases and J by 1 base, leaving 10 bases between them. Germline CDR1 is SGHTA and CDR2 is FQGNSA. The CDR3 is 14 residues long. The DNA for the CDR3 is TGTGCCAGCAGCGCTACTAGGGGCACAGATACGCAGTATTTT. Protein: CASSATRGTDTQYF.

The chain uses TRBV5-1 and TRBJ2-1; the D gene is possibly TRBD2 (6 bases). The V and J ends lost 0 bases and 2 bases respectively, with 12 bases between them. CDR3 size: 16 residues. From germline, CDR1 is SGHRS and CDR2 YFSETQ. The CDR3 DNA reads as TGCGCCAGCAGCTTGGCTCTTAGCGGAACCTACAATGAGCAGTTCTTC. Translation: CASSLALSGTYNEQFF. The variable domain in full, completed from reference TRBV5-1 and TRBJ2-1, reads KAGVTQTPRYLIKTRGQQVTLSCSPISGHRSVSWYQQTPGQGLQFLFEYFSETQRNKGNFPGRFSGRQFSNSRSEMNVSTLELGDSALYLCASSLALSGTYNEQFFGPGTRLTVL.

This clone was observed a few times. V gene TRBV3-1 (or the pseudogene TRBV3-2) combines with J gene TRBJ2-1; 10 bases are a match to TRBD2. The germline V gene encodes CDR1 LGHDT and CDR2 YNNKEL (reference sequence). The CDR3 is 16 residues long. V lost 4 bases, J lost 5 bases, and 8 bases stayed unmatched. The CDR3 nucleotides are TGTGCCAGCAGCCTCGGGTTAGCGGGAGGTGACAATGAGCAGTTCTTC. This codes for CASSLGLAGGDNEQFF.

V is TRBV6-1 and J is TRBJ1-6; D might be TRBD1 (5 bases). This CDR3 is built from 18 residues. Per the germline V gene, CDR1 is MNHNS and CDR2 is SASEGT. V lost 0 bases and J 7 bases, leaving 19 bases between the germline ends. CDR3 in amino acids: CASSEAALGSRGNSPLHF. Here the CDR3 DNA reads TGTGCCAGCAGTGAAGCGGCTTTGGGATCCCGGGGGAATTCACCCCTCCACTTT.

The chain recombines TRBV6-1 with TRBJ1-2, with 11 bases matching TRBD1. Per germline, CDR1 MNHNS and CDR2 SASEGT. V shed 4 bases and J 4 bases; nucleotides not matched to a gene: 11. The CDR3 totals 17 residues. DNA of the CDR3: TGTGCCAGCAGTGTCCGGGACAGGGGGTTGTTGGGCTATGGCTACACCTTC. As protein: CASSVRDRGLLGYGYTF.

The chain carries TRBV11-3 and TRBJ2-6; D gene unclear. Trimming stripped 5 bases from V and 4 bases from J, with 6 bases between. In germline, CDR1 is SGHNT, CDR2 YENEEA. There are 13 residues in the CDR3. In DNA form, the CDR3 reads TGTGCCAGCAGCCCCCTGGGGGCCAACGTCCTGACTTTC. It translates to CASSPLGANVLTF. The entire variable domain, with the rest obtained from reference TRBV11-3 and TRBJ2-6, is as follows: EAGVVQSPRYKIIEKKQPVAFWCNPISGHNTLYWYLQNLGQGPELLIRYENEEAVDDSQLPKDRFSAERLKGVDSTLKIQPAELGDSAVYLCASSPLGANVLTFGAGSRLTVL.

The chain couples TRBV7-2 to TRBJ2-7, with 7 bases aligning to TRBD2. This CDR3 contains 16 residues. Germline V gene sequence: CDR1 SGHTA, CDR2 FQGNSA. J lost 2 bases, V lost 0 bases, and 7 bases had no gene match. The CDR3 DNA follows: TGTGCCAGCAGCTTAGCGTTGGGAGGGAGAACCTACGAGCAGTACTTC. It specifies CASSLALGGRTYEQYF.

V is TRBV5-1 and J is TRBJ2-5; 16 nucleotides agree with TRBD2. This CDR3 is 16 amino acids long. Germline V lookup: CDR1 SGHRS, CDR2 YFSETQ. J lost 5 bases, V lost 4 bases, and 5 bases had no gene match. The CDR3 region has the DNA TGCGCCAGCAGCCCAGTGGGACTAGCGGGAGGGGAGACCCAGTACTTC. Residues: CASSPVGLAGGETQYF.

This chain links TRBV28 with TRBJ1-1; 7 nucleotides agree with TRBD1. Germline V gene data show CDR1 as MDHEN and CDR2 as SYDVKM. V shed 1 base, J shed 5 bases, and the junction held 4 bases outside the gene matches. This CDR3 is 14 amino acids long. The CDR3 loop reads CASSLLGRGTEAFF. The CDR3 nucleotides are TGTGCCAGCAGTTTATTGGGCAGGGGGACTGAAGCTTTCTTT.

This clone has more than one count but fewer than ten. The gene calls are TRBV6-5 and TRBJ2-4; the D gene is possibly TRBD2 (5 bases). The CDR3 length is 13 residues. Deletions cut 4 bases from V and 3 bases from J, with 7 bases between. Germline V gene sequence: CDR1 MNHEY, CDR2 SVGAGI. CDR3 amino acids: CASSSRDKNIQYF. The DNA of the CDR3 is TGTGCCAGCAGTTCCCGGGACAAAAACATTCAGTACTTC.

This clone was counted a few times. The chain uses TRBV7-8 and TRBJ1-6, with 11 bases matching TRBD1. Germline V gene sequence: CDR1 SGHVS, CDR2 FQNEAQ. With V trimmed by 5 bases and J by 4 bases, 4 bases remained unmatched. CDR3 length equals 16 residues. The CDR3 DNA sequence: TGTGCCAGCAGCATGGACAGGGGGCCTTATAATTCACCCCTCCACTTT. It yields the protein CASSMDRGPYNSPLHF.

J is TRBJ2-1 and V is TRBV27, with a tentative D call TRBD2 (6 bases). There are 14 residues in the CDR3. Per the germline V gene, CDR1 is MNHEY and CDR2 is SMNVEV (reference sequence). V lost 6 bases and J 10 bases, leaving 19 bases between the germline ends. The CDR3 loop is CASSLGQLAREQFF. The CDR3 region has the DNA TGTGCCAGCAGCCTGGGGCAACTAGCTCGCGAGCAGTTCTTC.

The V gene is TRBV4-3, the J gene TRBJ1-5; possible D gene TRBD1, 6 bases. The CDR3 length is 13 residues. The V and J ends lost 0 bases and 13 bases respectively, with 13 bases between them. The germline V gene has CDR1 LGHNA and CDR2 YSLEER. The CDR3 DNA is TGCGCCAGCAGCCAAGACGTTCAGGGGTCTCAGCATTTT. It specifies CASSQDVQGSQHF.

This rearrangement joins TRBV19 to TRBJ2-7; 13 nucleotides match TRBD2. The J segment lost 5 bases and the V segment lost 5 bases, leaving 21 bases of the junction unmatched. CDR3 length: 20 residues. Per the germline V gene, CDR1 is LNHDA and CDR2 is SQIVND (reference sequence). The CDR3 DNA sequence: TGTGCCAGTAGTTTACTCGGGACTAGCGGGATCAGAAGGTCCGCGGACGAGCAGTACTTC. As protein: CASSLLGTSGIRRSADEQYF.

The chain recombines TRBV11-2 with TRBJ1-4; no reliable D call. There are 16 residues in the CDR3. Germline CDR1 and CDR2: SGHAT and FQNNGV. V lost 1 base and J lost 0, with 9 bases in between. In DNA form, the CDR3 reads TGTGCCAGCAGCTTAGTGGCCGCAACAACTAATGAAAAACTGTTTTTT. It encodes CASSLVAATTNEKLFF.

This rearrangement joins TRBV6-1 to TRBJ2-7; TRBD2 might be the D (6 bases). The CDR3 runs to 16 residues. The germline V gene has CDR1 MNHNS and CDR2 SASEGT. V lost 2 bases to trimming and J lost 6 bases, with 20 bases between them. The CDR3 coding sequence is TGTGCCAGCAGTGAAATGAGGGTGTATCGGGGAGGCGAGCAGTACTTC. Encoded protein: CASSEMRVYRGGEQYF.

J is TRBJ2-3 and V is TRBV10-1, with 11 positions matching TRBD1. Germline V gives CDR1 WNHNN, CDR2 SYGVQD (reference sequence). Trimming at V came to 5 bases and at J to 8 bases, leaving 9 bases not matched to a gene. The CDR3 is made up of 15 amino acids. The CDR3 bases are TGCGCCAGCAGTTCGGACAGGGGGCGGCTAGTTACGCAGTATTTT. Translated: CASSSDRGRLVTQYF.

The chain couples TRBV11-2 to TRBJ2-7; a weak D match, TRBD2 (5 bases). Trimming left V 1 base short and J 1 base short, with 8 bases between. Germline CDR1 and CDR2: SGHAT and FQNNGV. The CDR3 spans 14 residues. The CDR3 DNA reads as TGTGCCAGCAGCTTAGGTGCGGGTTCCTACGAGCAGTACTTC. Residues: CASSLGAGSYEQYF.

The CDR3, as DNA: TGTGCCAGCAGCTTAGGGCGGGGGTCAGCGAACACCGGGGAGCTGTTTTTT. Residues: CASSLGRGSANTGELFF. The J gene is TRBJ2-2, the V gene TRBV7-3; 7 bases are a match to TRBD2. V was clipped by 2 bases and J by 0 bases; unmatched bases: 6. CDR3 length: 17 residues. Germline V lookup: CDR1 SGHTA, CDR2 FQGTGA.